One and the same sample provided the 22 T cell receptor beta chains below, sequenced in a study of blood T cell repertoires in COVID-19 (dated by TCRdb to about 2020). Libraries were prepared through the immunoSEQ multiplex PCR assay. TCRdb limited this immuneACCESS table to in-frame rearrangements with V and J called. A share of clones is missing; checked studies link under half to unresolved V genes, and the rest is unexplained. The sample table lists over 150,000 clones, about 80% of them with a count of one. The ten biggest clones cover around 6.8% of the sample. The sequencing input was peripheral blood. The origin of the receptors is a human donor in a cohort sampled during active COVID-19.

The gene calls are TRBV10-3 and TRBJ1-3; 8 bases line up with TRBD1. With 6 bases clipped from V and 2 bases from J, the junction kept 3 bases outside the gene matches. The CDR3 covers 14 residues. CDR1 and CDR2 (germline): ENHRY, SYGVKD. The DNA of the CDR3 is TGTGCCATCAGCGGACAGGGTCCTGGAAACACCATATATTTT. This sequence encodes CAISGQGPGNTIYF.

The rearrangement uses TRBV9 and TRBJ1-5; TRBD1 matches at 7 bases. CDR1 SGDLS and CDR2 YYNGEE come from the germline V gene. This CDR3 spans 14 amino acids. The V and J ends lost 4 bases and 5 bases, in that order; junction bases with no gene match: 6. The CDR3 DNA follows: TGTGCCAGCAGCAAACAGGGGTTTGATCAGCCCCAGCATTTT. Translated: CASSKQGFDQPQHF.

This clone was found once. The chain couples TRBV5-1 to TRBJ2-4; D remains unclear. This CDR3 is built from 14 residues. With 2 bases removed from V and 4 bases from J, the gap between germline ends came to 10 bases. Germline CDR1 is SGHRS and CDR2 is YFSETQ. DNA for the CDR3: TGCGCCAGCAGCTTCGTCCAGAATAAAAACATTCAGTACTTC. Translating gives CASSFVQNKNIQYF.

This clone came up once. The rearrangement uses TRBV19 and TRBJ1-5; tentatively, D is TRBD1 (5 bases). The CDR3 is made up of 12 amino acids. The V end was cut by 6 bases, the J end by 6 bases, with 9 bases between. Germline V gene sequence: CDR1 LNHDA, CDR2 SQIVND (reference sequence). In DNA form, the CDR3 reads TGTGCCAGTAGCAGGGCAGCTCAGCCCCAGCATTTT. It encodes CASSRAAQPQHF.

The chain recombines TRBV7-9 with TRBJ1-1; D ambiguous. This CDR3 has 13 amino acids. V was clipped by 0 bases and J by 10 bases, with 12 bases between them. Germline CDR1 is SEHNR and CDR2 is FQNEAQ (reference sequence). In nucleotides, the CDR3 is TGTGCCAGCAGCTTAGCCCGGGGTCTGGGAGCTTTCTTT. Translating it yields CASSLARGLGAFF.

The V call is TRBV11-2, the J call TRBJ1-2, with 9 bases fitting TRBD1. The germline V gene has CDR1 SGHAT and CDR2 FQNNGV. V was pared by 3 bases and J by 5 bases, with 4 bases of the junction left unmatched. The CDR3 contains 14 residues. This CDR3 is CASSLGQGLYGYTF. In DNA, the CDR3 is TGTGCCAGCAGCTTGGGACAGGGTCTATATGGCTACACCTTC.

CDR3 nucleotide sequence: TGCGCCAGCAGCCAACAGGGTGGAGGCTACACCTTC. Translation gives CASSQQGGGYTF. The chain combines TRBV5-1 with TRBJ1-2, with a possible D match to TRBD1 (6 bases). V gave up 4 bases and J gave up 8 bases, with 12 bases separating them. The CDR3 consists of 12 residues. Germline V gives CDR1 SGHRS, CDR2 YFSETQ.

The V call is TRBV6-6, the J call TRBJ2-6; 8 bases are shared with TRBD1. The V and J ends lost 2 bases and 1 base, in that order; junction bases with no gene match: 1. The germline CDR1 and CDR2 sequences are MNHNY and SVGAGI (reference sequence). CDR3 length: 16 amino acids. CDR3 nucleotide sequence: TGTGCCAGCAGTTACCGGACAGGGTCTGGGGCCAACGTCCTGACTTTC. It yields the protein CASSYRTGSGANVLTF.

The chain uses TRBV18 and TRBJ1-2; TRBD1 matches at 7 bases. This CDR3 has 16 residues. Germline V gene sequence: CDR1 KGHSH, CDR2 LQKENI. Germline trimming cut 3 bases from V and 4 bases from J; bases unmatched to any gene: 11. The DNA of the CDR3 is TGTGCCAGCTCACCCCCAGACAGGGACCAATTCTATGGCTACACCTTC. Its protein product is CASSPPDRDQFYGYTF.

The CDR3 sequence: CARSRWRPPSYEQYF. CDR3 DNA sequence: TGTGCCAGAAGTCGATGGAGGCCACCCTCCTACGAGCAGTACTTC. The chain joins TRBV5-3 to TRBJ2-7; D may be TRBD2 (5 bases). TRBV5-3 is labeled an ORF, and its function is uncertain. V was clipped by 5 bases and J by 0 bases, with 15 bases between them. This CDR3 has 15 residues.

The V and J genes are TRBV21-1 and TRBJ2-2; TRBD2 is the table's D call, not checked against the DNA. TRBV21-1 is shown as a pseudogene. This CDR3 has 18 amino acids. CDR3 DNA: TGTGCCAGCAGCCCCCCGCGAGCTAGCGGGGGGAGCACCGGGGAGCTGTTTTTT. Encoded protein: CASSPPRASGGSTGELFF.

This clone turned up a few times. The J gene is TRBJ2-1, the V gene TRBV6-6; perhaps TRBD2 as D (6 bases). CDR1 is MNHNY and CDR2 is SVGAGI in the germline V gene (reference sequence). This CDR3 contains 15 residues. Trimming removed 2 bases from V and 8 bases from J, with 16 bases in between. Here the CDR3 reads CASSYAGAGTDEQFF. Written as DNA, the CDR3 is TGTGCCAGCAGTTACGCGGGCGCGGGGACCGATGAGCAGTTCTTC.

The rearrangement links TRBV4-1 to TRBJ1-5; no clear D. Deletions cut 0 bases from V and 6 bases from J, with 12 bases between. The V gene's germline CDR1 is MGHRA and CDR2 YSYEKL. This CDR3 has 15 residues. The CDR3 DNA sequence: TGCGCCAGCAGCCAAGAAGGCGACATCCGTCAGCCCCAGCATTTT. Encoded protein: CASSQEGDIRQPQHF.

CDR3 loop: CASSERSSYNSPLHF. CDR3 sequence (DNA): TGTGCCAGCAGTGAAAGGAGCTCCTATAATTCACCCCTCCACTTT. The genes are TRBV2 and TRBJ1-6; no clear D. V gave up 2 bases and J gave up 0 bases, with 5 bases separating them. The CDR3 length is 15 residues. Germline V lookup: CDR1 SNHLY, CDR2 FYNNEI.

The gene calls are TRBV7-2 and TRBJ1-4; TRBD1 is a possible D gene (5 bases). From germline, CDR1 is SGHTA and CDR2 FQGNSA. The CDR3 has 15 amino acids. V dropped 1 base and J dropped 2 bases, with 8 bases sitting between them. In DNA form, the CDR3 reads TGTGCCAGCAGCTTAGAGGGGCGTACTAATGAAAAACTGTTTTTT. Translated, it gives CASSLEGRTNEKLFF.

The V call is TRBV2, the J call TRBJ1-1; D is undetermined. CDR1 and CDR2 (germline): SNHLY, FYNNEI. The CDR3 consists of 17 residues. V lost 3 bases and J lost 4, with 21 bases in between. The CDR3 DNA reads as TGTGCCAGCAGTGAGGGCATCTCTTCCATCTTAATCACTGAAGCTTTCTTT. The encoded protein is CASSEGISSILITEAFF.

The chain combines TRBV9 with TRBJ1-2, with D possibly TRBD1 on 5 matching bases. Germline V CDR1 and CDR2: SGDLS, YYNGEE. This CDR3 contains 14 residues. Trimming stripped 4 bases from V and 5 bases from J, with 15 bases between. This CDR3 reads CASSSSGGDYGYTF. The CDR3 bases are TGTGCCAGCAGCTCCTCTGGGGGGGATTATGGCTACACCTTC.

This clone showed up just once. The chain uses TRBV13 and TRBJ2-4; D call uncertain. From germline, CDR1 is PRHDT and CDR2 FYEKMQ (reference sequence). The V end lost 0 bases, the J end lost 0 bases, and 12 bases lay between the germline ends. CDR3 length equals 17 residues. The CDR3, as DNA: TGTGCCAGCAGCTTAGGCCCCCAGATAATAGCCAAAAACATTCAGTACTTC. This gives the protein CASSLGPQIIAKNIQYF.

The sample holds one count of this clone. CDR3 sequence: CASSLAGGPAYEQYF. CDR3 sequence (DNA): TGTGCCAGCAGCTTAGCGGGGGGCCCCGCCTACGAGCAGTACTTC. The V gene is TRBV11-2, the J gene TRBJ2-7; possible D gene TRBD2, 7 bases. V was pared by 1 base and J by 2 bases, with 12 bases between. Germline assignment: CDR1 SGHAT and CDR2 FQNNGV. This CDR3 has 15 residues. Based on the CDR3 plus reference TRBV11-2 and TRBJ2-7, the full variable domain is EAGVAQSPRYKIIEKRQSVAFWCNPISGHATLYWYQQILGQGPKLLIQFQNNGVVDDSQLPKDRFSAERLKGVDSTLKIQPAKLEDSAVYLCASSLAGGPAYEQYFGPGTRLTVT.

This chain links TRBV19 with TRBJ2-1, with a tentative D call TRBD2 (5 bases). CDR1 LNHDA and CDR2 SQIVND come from the germline V gene (reference sequence). CDR3 length: 13 amino acids. The ends were cut back, 6 bases at V and 5 bases at J, with 11 bases in the middle. CDR3 bases: TGTGCCAGTAGCCGACTACGTAACAATGAGCAGTTCTTC. This codes for CASSRLRNNEQFF.

This clone was found once. The J gene is TRBJ1-4, the V gene TRBV4-1; perhaps TRBD1 as D (6 bases). Trimming cost V 7 bases and J 12 bases, with 21 bases left between them. The CDR3 covers 14 residues. The V gene's germline CDR1 is MGHRA and CDR2 YSYEKL. The CDR3 nucleotides read TGCGCCAGCACCCTGGGGGCAGGGAGAAGGGAACTGTTTTTT. Translation gives CASTLGAGRRELFF.

V gene TRBV24-1 combines with J gene TRBJ1-2; 10 positions agree with TRBD1. CDR1 KGHDR and CDR2 SFDVKD come from the germline V gene. V lost 7 bases and J lost 6; bases outside the gene matches: 13. This CDR3 contains 16 residues. The CDR3 bases are TGTGCCACCAGGTCAACCAGGACAGGGGGTCGGGATGGCTACACCTTC. Amino acids: CATRSTRTGGRDGYTF.